This T cell receptor (beta chain) was sequenced for a study of radiotherapy plus CTLA-4 blockade in lung cancer. Germline V CDR1 and CDR2: MNHEY, SMNVEV (reference sequence). The CDR3 is made up of 17 amino acids. V shed 4 bases and J 6 bases; nucleotides not matched to a gene: 15. About this clone: The antigen is unknown.

Study-wide points: Following radiotherapy plus ipilimumab, tumor-derived TCR clones expanded in the blood.

Sequenced by immunoSEQ multiplex PCR; TCRdb stores in-frame clones only, minus some. The sample includes just under 45,000 clones, approximately 67% of them seen just once. Ipilimumab-mediated CTLA-4 blockade plus focal radiation was given to patients having chemo-refractory metastatic non-small-cell lung cancer. This TCR was sampled from a human donor with non-small cell lung cancer who had a partial response to radiotherapy plus ipilimumab. The chain has TRBV27 and TRBJ1-5; 7 positions match TRBD1. Sample: peripheral blood, taken from a patient treated with radiotherapy plus ipilimumab. CDR3 DNA: TGTGCCAGCAGTTCCTATCTGGCCAGGGGGAAAGGTCAGCCCCAGCATTTT. This encodes CASSSYLARGKGQPQHF.